These T cell receptor beta chains were read from a single sample in a study of cytomegalovirus exposure and HLA in healthy donors. Sequencing used immunoSEQ multiplex PCR; TCRdb keeps in-frame clones, though not all of them. The sample has more than 200,000 clones; less than 90% are singletons. The sample taken for sequencing was PBMCs. The receptors were sampled from a man between 18 and 35 years old in good health and CMV-seropositive. Both conserved end residues are part of each CDR3. Each record gives: D gene, V gene, J gene, clone size, CDR3 DNA, CDR3 protein. D genes are given only for firm matches. Expanded clones get a size class; other rows say once, few or many, or leave the size out.

>TRBD2|TRBV6-5|TRBJ2-3|.
TGTGCCAGCAGAGGGGGACTAGCAACAGATACGCAGTATTTT
CASRGGLATDTQYF
>.|TRBV5-1|TRBJ2-7|few
TGCGCCAGCAGCCAAGGGGGGGGCGGAGGCTACGAGCAGTACTTC
CASSQGGGGGYEQYF
>TRBD1|TRBV7-2|TRBJ2-1|.
TGTGCCAGCAGCTCCCCCAGGGACAGGGGTTACAATGAGCAGTTCTTC
CASSSPRDRGYNEQFF
>TRBD2|TRBV11-1|TRBJ2-1|.
TGTGCCAGCAGCCGGCTAGCGGACTCCTACAATGAGCAGTTCTTC
CASSRLADSYNEQFF
>TRBD1|TRBV19|TRBJ2-1|.
TGTGCCAGTAGGGACAGGTCCCGTAAATTCTTC
CASRDRSRKFF
>.|TRBV7-3|TRBJ2-1|.
TGTGCCAGCGGAAAGTCCAATGAGCAGTTCTTC
CASGKSNEQFF
>.|TRBV19|TRBJ2-7|.
TGTGCCAGTAGTACTTCGCAGGGTATGTCGTACGAGCAGTACTTC
CASSTSQGMSYEQYF
>.|TRBV4-2|TRBJ2-5|.
TGTGCCAGCAGCCAGCTTAGCGGAGCCCAAGAGACCCAGTACTTC
CASSQLSGAQETQYF
>.|TRBV6-6|TRBJ2-7|few
TGTGCCAGCAGTGACGGCTACGAGCAGTACTTC
CASSDGYEQYF
>.|TRBV10-1|TRBJ1-1|few
TGCGCCAGCAGTGGGAGGGGGATAAACACTGAAGCTTTCTTT
CASSGRGINTEAFF
>TRBD2|TRBV7-2|TRBJ2-1|.
TGTGCCAGCAGCTTATCACTAGCGGGAGGTTGGAATGAGCAGTTCTTC
CASSLSLAGGWNEQFF
>TRBD1|TRBV28|TRBJ1-1|.
TGTGCCAGCACCAAAGCCGGGACAGAGAACACTGAAGCTTTCTTT
CASTKAGTENTEAFF
>TRBD1|TRBV4-2|TRBJ2-7|.
TGTGCCAGCAGCCAAGAGAGGACAGGGAGCTACGAGCAGTACTTC
CASSQERTGSYEQYF
>TRBD2|TRBV27|TRBJ2-1|.
TGTGCCAGCAGGAGACTAGCGGGAGGGAACAATGAGCAGTTCTTC
CASRRLAGGNNEQFF
>.|TRBV18|TRBJ2-7|once
TGTGCCAGCTCTCACGAGCTCTTCGTATCCGAGCAGTACTTC
CASSHELFVSEQYF
>.|TRBV5-1|TRBJ2-2|.
TGCGCCAGCAGCACTCAAGGGGACACCGGGGAGCTGTTTTTT
CASSTQGDTGELFF